This T cell receptor beta chain was sequenced in a study of shared clonotypes between healthy human individuals. Study background: In total, the donors were a couple of women and a few men aged 18 to 49.

Germline V lookup: CDR1 KGHSH, CDR2 LQKENI. The CDR3 totals 14 residues. Trimming removed 3 bases from V and 2 bases from J, with 10 bases in between. Libraries were prepared by immunoSEQ multiplex PCR; TCRdb keeps only in-frame clonotypes and omits some of them. The data hold about 2.4 million clones, with over 85% observed a single time. The chain carries TRBV18 and TRBJ2-5, with D possibly matching TRBD2 (6 bases). The sequence was obtained from a man aged 18 to 30 in good health. Some clones in this sample may be carry-over from other donors' samples. Source material: naive CD4+ T cells from PBMCs. Described subset: CD45RA+ positively selected. This chain's CDR3 is CASSPGGTQETQYF. The DNA for the CDR3 is TGTGCCAGCTCACCGGGGGGAACTCAAGAGACCCAGTACTTC.